This TCR beta chain was captured in a study of T cells in Graves' hyperthyroidism and ophthalmopathy. Turning to the study itself: Prior to any treatment, at the point of initial diagnosis, peripheral blood was collected.

Amplification yielded TCR beta CDR3 regions, with RNA transcripts as the source. The HTBI primer set drove a first-round RT-PCR of the TCR CDR3. TCRdb called the multiplex PCR reads again in MiXCR, with one record for every CDR3 protein. The sample lists some 560,000 distinct CDR3 sequences; around 13% were seen once. Trimming shortened V by 5 bases and J by 4 bases, and 14 bases separated the two germline ends. The CDR3 loop spans 13 amino acids. CDR1 and CDR2 from the germline V gene are SQVTM and ANQGSEA. The sequence was obtained from a woman aged 40 to 55 with Graves' hyperthyroidism. The sample comprised blood. The chain joins TRBV29-1 to TRBJ1-2, with unresolved D. The CDR3 spells CSVPRNTLYGYTF. CDR3 DNA sequence: TGCAGCGTTCCTCGTAATACCCTCTATGGCTACACCTTC.